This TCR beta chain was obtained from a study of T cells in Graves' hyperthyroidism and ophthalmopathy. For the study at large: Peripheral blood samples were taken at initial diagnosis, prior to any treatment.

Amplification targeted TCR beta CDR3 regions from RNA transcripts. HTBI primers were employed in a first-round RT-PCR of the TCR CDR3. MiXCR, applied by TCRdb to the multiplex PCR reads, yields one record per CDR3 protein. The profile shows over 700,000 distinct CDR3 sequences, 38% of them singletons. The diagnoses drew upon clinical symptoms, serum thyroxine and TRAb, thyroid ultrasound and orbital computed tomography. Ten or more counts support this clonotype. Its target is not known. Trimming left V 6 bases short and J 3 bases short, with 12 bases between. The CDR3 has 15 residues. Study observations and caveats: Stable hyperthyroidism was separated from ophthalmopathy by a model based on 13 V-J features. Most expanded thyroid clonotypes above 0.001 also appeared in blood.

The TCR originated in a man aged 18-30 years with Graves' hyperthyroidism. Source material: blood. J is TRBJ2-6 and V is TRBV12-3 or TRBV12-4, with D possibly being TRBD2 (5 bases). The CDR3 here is CASSPSGVGANVLTF. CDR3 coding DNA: TGTGCCAGCAGCCCCTCCGGGGTTGGGGCCAACGTCCTGACTTTC.